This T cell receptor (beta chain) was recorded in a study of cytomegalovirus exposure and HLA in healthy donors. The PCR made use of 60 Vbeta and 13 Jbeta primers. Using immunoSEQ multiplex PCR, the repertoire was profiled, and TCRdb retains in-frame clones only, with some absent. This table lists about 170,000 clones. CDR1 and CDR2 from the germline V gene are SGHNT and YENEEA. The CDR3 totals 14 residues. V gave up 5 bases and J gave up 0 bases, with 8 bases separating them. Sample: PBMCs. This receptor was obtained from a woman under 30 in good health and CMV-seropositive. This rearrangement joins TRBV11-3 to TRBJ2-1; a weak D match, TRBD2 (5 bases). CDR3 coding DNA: TGTGCCAGCAGCAACGGGAACTCCTACAATGAGCAGTTCTTC. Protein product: CASSNGNSYNEQFF.